The rows below give T cell receptor beta chains drawn from one sample of a study of blood T cell repertoires in COVID-19. Repertoires were generated with immunoSEQ multiplex PCR, while TCRdb's copy carries only in-frame clones and drops some. The repertoire holds some 70,000 clones, with nearly 85% as singletons. Sequenced material: peripheral blood. These receptors were obtained from a woman aged 55-69 years with acute or convalescent COVID-19. Both conserved end residues are part of each CDR3. A D gene is named only where the DNA matches it firmly. Some rows mark clone size as missing; the rest say once, few, many or name a class of expanded clone.

size	V	D	J	DNA	CDR3
-	TRBV9	-	TRBJ1-5	TGTGCCAGCAGCGTAGGGCAGAATCAGCCCCAGCATTTT	CASSVGQNQPQHF
-	TRBV27	-	TRBJ1-1	TGTGCCAGCAGCACGTGGGGGGGTGCAGCTGAAGCTTTCTTT	CASSTWGGAAEAFF
-	TRBV9	TRBD2	TRBJ2-3	TGTGCCAGCAGCGTAGCGGGACTAGCGGGATATCCCACAGATACGCAGTATTTT	CASSVAGLAGYPTDTQYF
-	TRBV19	-	TRBJ1-6	TGTGCCAGTAGTACCTTCCCGTCACCCCTCCACTTT	CASSTFPSPLHF
-	TRBV28	-	TRBJ1-5	TGTGCCAGCAGTTTGAGGGCAGGTCAGCCCCAGCATTTT	CASSLRAGQPQHF
-	TRBV28	-	TRBJ1-4	TGTGCCAGCAGTTTACTACCAGGGTCCGGTGAAAAACTGTTTTTT	CASSLLPGSGEKLFF
-	TRBV11-2	TRBD1	TRBJ1-6	TGTGCCAGCAGCTTGGGGGGACAGGGACCCGATTCACCCCTCCACTTT	CASSLGGQGPDSPLHF
once	TRBV7-2	-	TRBJ1-2	TGTGCCAGCAGCTTAGTCCCCCAGGGGCAGACTAACTATGGCTACACCTTC	CASSLVPQGQTNYGYTF
-	TRBV18	TRBD2	TRBJ2-5	TGTGCCAGCTCCCTAAGCGGGGGCCGGGAGACCCAGTACTTC	CASSLSGGRETQYF
few	TRBV27	-	TRBJ1-1	TGTGCCAGCAGTGAAACAGGGTACACTGAAGCTTTCTTT	CASSETGYTEAFF
few	TRBV11-1	-	TRBJ2-2	TGTGCCAGCACCCTAAATCCTTTCGGGGAGCTGTTTTTT	CASTLNPFGELFF
-	TRBV27	-	TRBJ2-7	TGTGCCAGCAGTCTACAGGACAGCTACGAGCAGTACTTC	CASSLQDSYEQYF
-	TRBV6-5	-	TRBJ2-2	TGTGCCAGCAGTTATTTGGGGGGAACCGGGGAGCTGTTTTTT	CASSYLGGTGELFF
-	TRBV27	TRBD1	TRBJ2-7	TGTGCCAGCAGTAAAACCGGACAGGAGGCCTACGAGCAGTACTTC	CASSKTGQEAYEQYF
-	TRBV19	-	TRBJ2-1	TGTGCCAGTAGTGAAACAGGAGCCCTAAAATACAATGAGCAGTTCTTC	CASSETGALKYNEQFF
few	TRBV6-5	-	TRBJ1-3	TGTGCCAGCAGTGACTCCGGGAACACCATATATTTT	CASSDSGNTIYF